The present T cell receptor (beta chain) was sequenced within a study of CD8 T cells in Susac syndrome. This CDR3 contains 16 residues. Germline-derived CDR1 and CDR2 are SGHAT and FQNNGV. V lost 2 bases to trimming and J lost 4 bases, with 12 bases between them. After extraction with the RNeasy kit, about 0.5 to 1 ug of the RNA was reverse transcribed using random hexamers. TCRdb redid the calling of the immunoSEQ multiplex PCR reads with MiXCR, one entry per CDR3 protein. The sample holds 110,000 to 150,000 distinct CDR3 sequences; more than 90% are singletons and the top ten take less than 0.085%.

J is TRBJ2-6 and V is TRBV11-2; the D is unclear. The receptor comes from a human donor with Susac syndrome. Sequenced material: CD4+ T cells from PBMCs. Here the CDR3 reads CASSLNVHSGANVLTF. The CDR3 DNA sequence: TGTGCCAGCAGCTTAAATGTACACTCCGGGGCCAACGTCCTGACTTTC.